This T cell receptor beta chain was observed in a study of blood T cell repertoires in COVID-19. Study information: Material from acute and convalescent COVID-19 was sourced from the United States, Italy and Spain. In each case, the material was cDNA or gDNA derived from T cells, B-cell-depleted T cells, or PBMCs.

This CDR3 contains 16 residues. Germline CDR1 SGHRS, CDR2 YFSETQ. Trimming cost V 1 base and J 2 bases; bases outside gene matches: 6. Assay: immunoSEQ multiplex PCR; the TCRdb copy retains only in-frame clones and omits some. The top ten clones hold roughly a tenth of a sample with around 200,000 clones, approximately 81% of them seen once. Sequenced input: peripheral blood. This clonotype originated in a woman of 80 years or more with acute or convalescent COVID-19. The gene calls are TRBV5-1 and TRBJ2-1, with 7 nucleotides matching TRBD1. The CDR3 DNA reads as TGCGCCAGCAGCTTGCGCCGACAGGGAGCCTACAATGAGCAGTTCTTC. It is translated as CASSLRRQGAYNEQFF.